This T cell receptor beta chain was identified in a study of cytomegalovirus exposure and HLA in healthy donors. Germline V gene data show CDR1 as SGHRS and CDR2 as YFSETQ. Between the trimmed V and J ends, which lost 3 bases and 2 bases, there was a span of 9 bases. The CDR3 totals 13 residues. The PCR was carried out with 60 Vbeta primers and 13 Jbeta primers. The repertoire was sequenced with immunoSEQ multiplex PCR; TCRdb's copy has only in-frame clones and lacks some. The data contain roughly 180,000 clones, roughly 83% of them seen just once; the ten biggest clones take up 1%. Healthy bone marrow donors formed the donor group.

The sequence derives from a man between 25 and 39 years old in good health and CMV-seronegative. This rearrangement joins TRBV5-1 to TRBJ2-7; tentatively, D is TRBD2 (5 bases). The sample comprised PBMCs. DNA for the CDR3: TGCGCCAGCAGCTATCCGGGGACCTACGAGCAGTACTTC. This translates into CASSYPGTYEQYF.